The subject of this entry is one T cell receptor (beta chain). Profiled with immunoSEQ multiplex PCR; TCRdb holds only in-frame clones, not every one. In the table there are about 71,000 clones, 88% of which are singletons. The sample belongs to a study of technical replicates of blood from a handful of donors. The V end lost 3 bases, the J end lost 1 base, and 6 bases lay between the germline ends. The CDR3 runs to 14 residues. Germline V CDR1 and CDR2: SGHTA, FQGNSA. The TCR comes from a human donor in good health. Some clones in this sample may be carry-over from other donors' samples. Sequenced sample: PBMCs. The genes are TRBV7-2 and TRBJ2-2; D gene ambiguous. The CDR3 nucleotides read TGTGCCAGCAGCTTGAGACAGAACACCGGGGAGCTGTTTTTT. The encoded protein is CASSLRQNTGELFF.